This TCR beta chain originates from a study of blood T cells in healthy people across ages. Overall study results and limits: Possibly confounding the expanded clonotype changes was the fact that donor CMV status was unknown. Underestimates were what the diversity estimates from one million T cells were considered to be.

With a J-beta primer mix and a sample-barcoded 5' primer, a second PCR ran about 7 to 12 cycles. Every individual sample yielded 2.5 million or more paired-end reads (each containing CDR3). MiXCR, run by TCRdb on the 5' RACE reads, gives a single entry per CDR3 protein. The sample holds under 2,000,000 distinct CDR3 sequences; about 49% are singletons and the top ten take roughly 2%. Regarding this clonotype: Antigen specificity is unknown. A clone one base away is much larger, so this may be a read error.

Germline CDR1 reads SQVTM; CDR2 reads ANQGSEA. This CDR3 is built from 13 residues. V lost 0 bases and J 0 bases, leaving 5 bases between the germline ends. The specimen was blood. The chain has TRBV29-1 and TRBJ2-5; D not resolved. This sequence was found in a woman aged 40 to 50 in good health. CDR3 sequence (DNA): TGCAGCGTTGAAGACAAGTACCAAGAGACCCAGTACTTC. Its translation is CSVEDKYQETQYF.